This TCR beta chain emerged from a study of blood T cell repertoires in COVID-19. Background on the study: PBMCs, B-cell-depleted T cells, or T cells were the source of the cDNA or gDNA that made up the material.

Participants spanned ages about 18 to 89 years and resided in fewer than 30 US areas. Participants had their cohort set by participant-reported clinical history. This CDR3 has 14 amino acids. Germline values: CDR1 LNHDA, CDR2 SQIVND (reference sequence). The V segment lost 4 bases and the J segment 2 bases; nucleotides outside the gene matches: 2. Study processing details: Scientists estimated how many nucleated cells there were by amplifying reference gene primers. This table comes from immunoSEQ multiplex PCR, and its TCRdb copy is limited to in-frame clones, with some not included. For V, J and clone size, that table is used; D and trimming come from the DNA. The sample lists over 300,000 clones, approximately 90% occurring once.

The sample taken for sequencing was PBMCs or T cells enriched from blood (not recorded which). The rearrangement uses TRBV19 and TRBJ1-5; 7 bases line up with TRBD1. The clonotype was recovered from a woman aged 18-29 years who had recovered from COVID-19. CDR3 bases: TGTGCCAGTAGTAAAACAGGGGGCAATCAGCCCCAGCATTTT. Its translation: CASSKTGGNQPQHF.